The following is a T cell receptor (beta chain) sequence with its context. V was cut by 7 bases and J by 6 bases, with 21 bases left in between. This CDR3 has 15 amino acids. During its preparation, the TCRbeta library received unique molecular identifiers. TCRdb ran MiXCR on the PCR reads and lists one entry per CDR3 protein. The top ten hold around 2.4% of the sample, which has approximately 340,000 distinct CDR3 sequences, about a tenth seen once. This record comes from a study of T-cell reconstitution after alpha-beta-depleted transplantation in children. The chain recombines TRBV12-3 or TRBV12-4 with TRBJ1-1; unclear D gene. This clonotype was sampled from a human donor who donated a stem cell graft to a child with acute lymphoblastic leukemia. Sequencing used PBMCs from the stem cell graft donor, obtained from the stem cell graft. In nucleotides, the CDR3 is TGTGCCAGCAATCTGGGGTCGGGCCCAACCGCTGAAGCTTTCTTT. It specifies CASNLGSGPTAEAFF.